The sequence of this T cell receptor beta chain was determined in a study of T cell repertoires in cytomegalovirus infection. Study in general: From public TCR beta signatures came an indication of both CMV infection and matching HLA type.

This clonotype was counted only a few times. Its antigen is still unknown. In germline, CDR1 is MNHEY, CDR2 SMNVEV (reference sequence). V gave up 5 bases and J gave up 1 base; unmatched junction bases: 7. This CDR3 has 16 residues. TCRdb reprocessed the reads with MiXCR, giving one entry per CDR3 protein. Of roughly 250,000 distinct CDR3 sequences in the sample, approximately 22% were seen once. Broader study findings: Accumulated public TCR beta family frequency recognized individuals carrying CMV together with the relevant HLA. Across the ex vivo response, the dominant clonotypes were HLA-C-restricted CMV-specific TCR beta clonotypes.

The sample consisted of CD8+ T cells from PBMCs. The source of this sequence is a human donor in good health (CMV status not recorded). Some clones in this sample may be carry-over from other donors' samples. The chain links TRBV27 to TRBJ2-1; 8 nucleotides agree with TRBD2. For the CDR3, the DNA is TGTGCCAGCAGTACCGGGGGGGGGATATCCTACAATGAGCAGTTCTTC. This translates into CASSTGGGISYNEQFF.